This T cell receptor beta chain came from a study of T-cell reconstitution after alpha-beta-depleted transplantation in children. About this clonotype: Being one base from a much bigger clone, this may be a read error.

This CDR3 spans 12 amino acids. Trimming removed 2 bases from V and 2 bases from J, with 1 base in between. Germline V CDR1 and CDR2: MNHNY, SVGAGI (reference sequence). TCRbeta library preparation incorporated unique molecular identifiers. TCRdb re-called the PCR reads through MiXCR, storing one row per CDR3 protein. The sample carries about 240,000 distinct CDR3 sequences, more than 10% recorded once. Here the sequenced sample was PBMCs from the stem cell graft donor, taken from the stem cell graft. The sequence derives from a human donor who donated a stem cell graft to a child with acute lymphoblastic leukemia. The rearrangement links TRBV6-6 to TRBJ1-5; D gene ambiguous. The CDR3 here is CASSYGNQPQHF. Written as DNA, the CDR3 is TGTGCCAGCAGTTACGGCAATCAGCCCCAGCATTTT.